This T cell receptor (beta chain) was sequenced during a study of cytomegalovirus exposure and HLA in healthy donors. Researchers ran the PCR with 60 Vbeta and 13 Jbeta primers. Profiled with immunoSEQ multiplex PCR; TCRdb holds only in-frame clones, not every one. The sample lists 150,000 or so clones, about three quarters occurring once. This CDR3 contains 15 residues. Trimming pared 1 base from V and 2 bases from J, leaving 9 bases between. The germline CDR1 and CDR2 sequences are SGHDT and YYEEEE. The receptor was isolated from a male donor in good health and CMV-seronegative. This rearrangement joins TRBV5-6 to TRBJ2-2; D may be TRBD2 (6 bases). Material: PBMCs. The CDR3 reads CASSLPGLNTGELFF. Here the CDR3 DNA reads TGTGCCAGCAGCTTGCCGGGACTCAACACCGGGGAGCTGTTTTTT.